The TCR beta chain described here comes from a study of blood T cell repertoires in COVID-19. Overall study: Some COVID-19 samples were acute and others convalescent; all came from the United States, Italy and Spain. In each case, the material was cDNA or gDNA derived from T cells, B-cell-depleted T cells, or PBMCs.

Repertoires were generated with immunoSEQ multiplex PCR, while TCRdb's copy carries only in-frame clones and drops some. This table has some 140,000 clones, about four fifths appearing once. Germline CDR1 is SGHRS and CDR2 is YFSETQ. Trimming left V 2 bases short and J 1 base short, with 9 bases between. The CDR3 is 14 amino acids. V and J are TRBV5-1 and TRBJ1-2, with D possibly matching TRBD1 (6 bases). Input material: peripheral blood. The receptor was derived from a woman aged 80 or over with acute or convalescent COVID-19. This CDR3 is CASSFQGINYGYTF. CDR3 in DNA: TGCGCCAGCAGCTTTCAGGGGATTAACTATGGCTACACCTTC.